One sample yielded the 20 T cell receptor beta chains listed below, sequenced in a study of cytomegalovirus exposure and HLA in healthy donors. Researchers ran the PCR with 60 Vbeta and 13 Jbeta primers. Clones were sequenced by immunoSEQ multiplex PCR, and TCRdb holds only the in-frame ones, with some missing. This sample yields around 130,000 clones, of which roughly 70% are seen a single time; 5.5% to 7% belongs to the top ten. The sequenced sample consisted of PBMCs. These receptors were collected from a man aged 35-49 years in good health and CMV-seropositive.

The rearrangement links TRBV28 to TRBJ1-4, with TRBD1 matching 10 bases. Germline lookup yields CDR1 MDHEN and CDR2 SYDVKM. The V segment lost 2 bases and the J segment 6 bases; nucleotides outside the gene matches: 3. The CDR3 spans 15 residues. CDR3: CASSLVGTGDEKLFF. CDR3 in DNA: TGTGCCAGCAGTTTAGTCGGGACAGGGGATGAAAAACTGTTTTTT.

V usage is TRBV12-5 and J usage is TRBJ1-1; TRBD1 is a possible D gene (6 bases). V was shortened by 1 base and J by 5 bases, with 20 bases between the two germline ends. The CDR3 runs 17 residues. Germline CDR1 reads LGHNT; CDR2 reads FRNRAP. The CDR3 reads CASGLGPLTGQSTEAFF. CDR3 sequence (DNA): TGTGCTAGTGGTTTGGGTCCTTTAACAGGGCAGAGTACTGAAGCTTTCTTT.

The chain recombines TRBV6-5 with TRBJ2-7; perhaps TRBD2 as D (6 bases). This CDR3 is built from 15 residues. Germline CDR1 MNHEY, CDR2 SVGAGI. The ends were cut back, 4 bases at V and 3 bases at J, with 16 bases in the middle. The CDR3 region is CASSSPSASLYEQYF. As DNA, the CDR3 is TGTGCCAGCAGTTCCCCTAGCGCTTCCCTCTACGAGCAGTACTTC.

The rearrangement uses TRBV29-1 and TRBJ1-5; 10 nucleotides line up with TRBD1. The CDR3 has 12 amino acids. Germline V gene lookup returns CDR1 SQVTM and CDR2 ANQGSEA. V trimming: 4 bases; J trimming: 8 bases; junction bases outside the gene matches: 2. CDR3 protein: CSVGTGGEPQHF. The CDR3, as DNA: TGCAGCGTTGGGACAGGGGGAGAGCCCCAGCATTTT.

The chain combines TRBV6-5 with TRBJ1-6; D might be TRBD1 (5 bases). The CDR3 is 13 residues long. Trimming cost V 5 bases and J 9 bases, with 11 bases left between them. Germline loops: CDR1 MNHEY, CDR2 SVGAGI. CDR3 sequence: CASSQGSGSPLHF. The CDR3 DNA follows: TGTGCCAGCAGTCAGGGTTCGGGTTCACCCCTCCACTTT.

V and J are TRBV11-2 and TRBJ2-3, with TRBD1 identical over 8 bases. The V gene's germline CDR1 is SGHAT and CDR2 FQNNGV. J was trimmed by 3 bases and V by 5 bases; bases with no gene match: 10. CDR3 length: 16 residues. CDR3 DNA: TGTGCCAGCAGCGCTGGACAGGGTCGGAGGACAGATACGCAGTATTTT. Its translation is CASSAGQGRRTDTQYF.

The chain recombines TRBV10-3 with TRBJ2-7; perhaps TRBD1 as D (6 bases). The CDR3 loop spans 12 amino acids. Per germline, CDR1 ENHRY and CDR2 SYGVKD. Trimming removed 5 bases from V and 7 bases from J, with 12 bases in between. CDR3 residues: CAISTGPGEQYF. CDR3 coding DNA: TGTGCCATCAGTACAGGGCCAGGGGAGCAGTACTTC.

The chain's CDR3 is CASSLFPGLENFNEQFF. CDR3 coding DNA: TGTGCCAGCAGTCTCTTTCCGGGACTAGAGAATTTCAATGAGCAGTTCTTC. This chain links TRBV5-6 with TRBJ2-1, with TRBD2 matching 8 bases. Germline lookup yields CDR1 SGHDT and CDR2 YYEEEE. The CDR3 is made up of 17 amino acids. Trimming cost V 5 bases and J 6 bases; bases outside gene matches: 16.

The chain carries TRBV19 and TRBJ1-5, with D hard to call. V lost 7 bases and J 0 bases, leaving 13 bases between the germline ends. Germline CDR1 is LNHDA and CDR2 is SQIVND (reference sequence). The CDR3 has 15 amino acids. The CDR3 loop is CASIPEGYSNQPQHF. The CDR3 nucleotides are TGTGCCAGTATCCCGGAGGGATATAGCAATCAGCCCCAGCATTTT.

The chain carries TRBV6-5 and TRBJ1-1; 11 bases are shared with TRBD1. Germline CDR1 and CDR2: MNHEY and SVGAGI. V dropped 2 bases and J dropped 8; count of bases not matched to a gene: 7. The CDR3 consists of 15 residues. In DNA, the CDR3 is TGTGCCAGCAGTTACCCTGGACAGGGGGCAATGGAAGCTTTCTTT. Its protein is CASSYPGQGAMEAFF.

V usage is TRBV29-1 and J usage is TRBJ1-1, with D tentatively TRBD1 (5 bases). This CDR3 is built from 13 residues. CDR1 and CDR2 (germline): SQVTM, ANQGSEA. The ends were cut back, 6 bases at V and 3 bases at J, with 14 bases in the middle. The CDR3 bases are TGCAGCGTCCTCCTTGGGGCTCACACTGAAGCTTTCTTT. Translating it yields CSVLLGAHTEAFF.

The chain uses TRBV15 and TRBJ2-3, with D possibly TRBD1 on 5 matching bases. CDR1 is LNHNV and CDR2 is YYDKDF in the germline V gene (reference sequence). This CDR3 is 15 amino acids long. V was trimmed by 1 base and J by 2 bases, leaving 10 bases between them. In nucleotides, the CDR3 is TGTGCCACCAGCAGAGGACAGCGCCCCACAGATACGCAGTATTTT. It yields the protein CATSRGQRPTDTQYF.

The chain combines TRBV5-6 with TRBJ2-6; 7 bases map to TRBD1. Germline-derived CDR1 and CDR2 are SGHDT and YYEEEE. The V gene end was trimmed by 4 bases and the J gene end by 0 bases; junction bases not matched to a gene: 7. The CDR3 consists of 17 residues. CDR3 loop: CASSRTGHFSGANVLTF. Written as DNA, the CDR3 is TGTGCCAGCAGCCGGACAGGCCATTTCTCTGGGGCCAACGTCCTGACTTTC.

The chain recombines TRBV5-1 with TRBJ1-3; a possible D gene is TRBD1 (5 bases). The CDR3 is made up of 16 amino acids. The V gene's germline CDR1 is SGHRS and CDR2 YFSETQ. With 3 bases removed from V and 0 bases from J, the gap between germline ends came to 13 bases. The chain's CDR3 is CASSWGEFPSGNTIYF. CDR3 coding DNA: TGCGCCAGCAGCTGGGGGGAGTTCCCCTCTGGAAACACCATATATTTT.

The rearrangement uses TRBV14 and TRBJ2-3; D perhaps matches TRBD2 (7 bases). The germline CDR1 and CDR2 sequences are SGHDN and FVKESK. The CDR3 totals 17 residues. Trimming cost V 1 base and J 5 bases, with 19 bases left between them. The CDR3 nucleotides are TGTGCCAGCAGCCAAGCTCCCAGCGGGACACTCGGAGATACGCAGTATTTT. It codes for CASSQAPSGTLGDTQYF.

J is TRBJ2-5 and V is TRBV7-8, with TRBD2 matching 8 bases. Germline-derived CDR1 and CDR2 are SGHVS and FQNEAQ. The CDR3 runs 19 residues. Trimming removed 0 bases from V and 1 base from J; junction bases left unmatched: 13. CDR3 coding DNA: TGTGCCAGCAGCTTAGCTATCAGGGGAATAGCGGGGCCCCAAGAGACCCAGTACTTC. The encoded protein is CASSLAIRGIAGPQETQYF.

The chain couples TRBV18 to TRBJ1-6, with a tentative D call TRBD1 (5 bases). The CDR3 is made up of 15 amino acids. From germline, CDR1 is KGHSH and CDR2 LQKENI. V lost 3 bases, J lost 9 bases, and 15 bases lay in between. CDR3 in amino acids: CASSPADKIVSPLHF. Written as DNA, the CDR3 is TGTGCCAGCTCACCTGCGGACAAAATTGTTTCACCCCTCCACTTT.

CDR3 amino acids: CASSVGLAGGETQYF. CDR3 nucleotide sequence: TGTGCCAGCAGCGTAGGCCTAGCCGGGGGAGAGACCCAGTACTTC. The rearrangement uses TRBV9 and TRBJ2-5; D is perhaps TRBD2 (6 bases). CDR3 length: 15 amino acids. The germline V gene encodes CDR1 SGDLS and CDR2 YYNGEE. Trimming removed 0 bases from V and 4 bases from J, with 13 bases in between.

This chain uses TRBV5-1 with TRBJ2-3; D is uncertain. Germline V gene sequence: CDR1 SGHRS, CDR2 YFSETQ. Trimming removed 0 bases at V and 0 bases at J, with 8 bases between. The CDR3 covers 15 residues. CDR3 residues: CASSLASTSTDTQYF. The CDR3 DNA is TGCGCCAGCAGCTTGGCTTCGACTAGCACAGATACGCAGTATTTT.

This sequence joins TRBV27 and TRBJ1-1; the match to TRBD1 covers 7 bases. CDR1 MNHEY and CDR2 SMNVEV come from the germline V gene (reference sequence). V lost 4 bases and J lost 1; bases outside the gene matches: 9. The CDR3 has 16 residues. CDR3 sequence: CASSWGRGQKNTEAFF. The DNA of the CDR3 is TGTGCCAGCAGTTGGGGGCGGGGACAGAAGAACACTGAAGCTTTCTTT.